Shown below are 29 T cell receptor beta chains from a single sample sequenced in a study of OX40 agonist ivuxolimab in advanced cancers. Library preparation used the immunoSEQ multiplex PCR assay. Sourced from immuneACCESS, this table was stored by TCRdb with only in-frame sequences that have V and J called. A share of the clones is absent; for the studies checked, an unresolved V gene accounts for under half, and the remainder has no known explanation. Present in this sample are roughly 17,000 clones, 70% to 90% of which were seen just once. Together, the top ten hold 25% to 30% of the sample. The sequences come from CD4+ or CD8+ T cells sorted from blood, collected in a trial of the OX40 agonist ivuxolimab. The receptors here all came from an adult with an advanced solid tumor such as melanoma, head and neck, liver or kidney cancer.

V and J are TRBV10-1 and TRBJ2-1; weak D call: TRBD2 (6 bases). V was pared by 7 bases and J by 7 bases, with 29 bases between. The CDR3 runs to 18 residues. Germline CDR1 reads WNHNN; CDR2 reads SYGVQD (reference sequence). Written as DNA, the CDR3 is TGCGCCAGCAAACTCCTTAGCAGCCCTCCGGGAGTACGGAATGAGCAGTTCTTC. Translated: CASKLLSSPPGVRNEQFF.

The CDR3 DNA reads TGTGCCAGCAGTGCCACGACAGGGGGAAATGAAAAACTGTTTTTT. This encodes CASSATTGGNEKLFF. The gene calls are TRBV6-1 and TRBJ1-4; 9 bases are a match to TRBD1. The CDR3 extends over 15 amino acids. Looked up from germline, CDR1 is MNHNS and CDR2 is SASEGT. The J segment lost 5 bases and the V segment lost 4 bases, leaving 5 bases of the junction unmatched.

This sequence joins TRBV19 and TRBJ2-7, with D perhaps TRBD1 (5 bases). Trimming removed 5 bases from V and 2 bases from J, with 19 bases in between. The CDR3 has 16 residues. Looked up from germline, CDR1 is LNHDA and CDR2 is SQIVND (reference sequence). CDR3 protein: CASSPLLQELAYEQYF. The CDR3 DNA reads TGTGCCAGTAGTCCCCTTCTACAGGAGTTGGCCTACGAGCAGTACTTC.

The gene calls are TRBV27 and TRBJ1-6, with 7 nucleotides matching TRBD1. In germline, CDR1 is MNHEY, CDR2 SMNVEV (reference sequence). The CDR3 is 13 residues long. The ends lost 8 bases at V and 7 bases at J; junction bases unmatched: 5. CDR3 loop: CASQGGNNSPLHF. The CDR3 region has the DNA TGTGCCAGCCAGGGGGGGAACAATTCACCCCTCCACTTT.

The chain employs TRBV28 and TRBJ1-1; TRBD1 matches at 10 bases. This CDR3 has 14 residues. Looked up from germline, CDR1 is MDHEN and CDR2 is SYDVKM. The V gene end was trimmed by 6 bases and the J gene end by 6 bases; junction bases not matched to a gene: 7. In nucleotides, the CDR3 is TGTGCCAGCAGGACCCCGACAGGGGGCTCTGAAGCTTTCTTT. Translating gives CASRTPTGGSEAFF.

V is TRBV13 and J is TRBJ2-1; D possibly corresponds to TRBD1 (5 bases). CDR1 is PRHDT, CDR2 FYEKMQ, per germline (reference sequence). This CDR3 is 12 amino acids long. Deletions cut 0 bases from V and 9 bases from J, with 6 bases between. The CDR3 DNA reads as TGTGCCAGCAGCTTAGGGGGGCTTGAGCAGTTCTTC. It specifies CASSLGGLEQFF.

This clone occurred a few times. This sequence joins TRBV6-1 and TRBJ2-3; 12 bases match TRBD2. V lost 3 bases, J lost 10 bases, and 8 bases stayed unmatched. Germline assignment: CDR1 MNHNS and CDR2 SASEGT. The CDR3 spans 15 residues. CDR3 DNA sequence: TGTGCCAGCAGTGACTACCTAGGACTAGCGGGATCGCAGTATTTT. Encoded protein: CASSDYLGLAGSQYF.

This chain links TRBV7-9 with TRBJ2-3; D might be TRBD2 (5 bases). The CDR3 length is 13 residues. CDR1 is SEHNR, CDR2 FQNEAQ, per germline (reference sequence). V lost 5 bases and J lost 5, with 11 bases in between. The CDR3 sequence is CASSAGGGDTQYF. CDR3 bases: TGTGCCAGCAGCGCTGGAGGCGGAGATACGCAGTATTTT.

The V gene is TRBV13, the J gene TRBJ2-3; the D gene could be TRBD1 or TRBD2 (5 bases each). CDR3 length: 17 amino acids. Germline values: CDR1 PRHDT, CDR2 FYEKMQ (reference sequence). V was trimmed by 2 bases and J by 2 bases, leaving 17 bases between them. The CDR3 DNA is TGTGCCAGCAGCTTAAGGGCGCCCGGGACCCACACAGATACGCAGTATTTT. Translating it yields CASSLRAPGTHTDTQYF. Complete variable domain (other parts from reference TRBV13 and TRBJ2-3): AAGVIQSPRHLIKEKRETATLKCYPIPRHDTVYWYQQGPGQDPQFLISFYEKMQSDKGSIPDRFSAQQFSDYHSELNMSSLELGDSALYFCASSLRAPGTHTDTQYFGPGTRLTVL.

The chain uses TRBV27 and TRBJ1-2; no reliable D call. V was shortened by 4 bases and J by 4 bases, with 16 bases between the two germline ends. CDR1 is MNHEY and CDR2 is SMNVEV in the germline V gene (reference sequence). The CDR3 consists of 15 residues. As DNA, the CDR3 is TGTGCCAGCAGTTCCGGACCCCTCTCAGGCTATGGCTACACCTTC. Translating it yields CASSSGPLSGYGYTF.

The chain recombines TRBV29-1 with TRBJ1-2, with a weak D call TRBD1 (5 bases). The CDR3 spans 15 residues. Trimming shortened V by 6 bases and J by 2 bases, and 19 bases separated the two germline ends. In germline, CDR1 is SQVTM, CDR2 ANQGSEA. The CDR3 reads CSVEGTPTVNYGYTF. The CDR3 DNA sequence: TGCAGCGTCGAGGGGACCCCAACGGTGAACTATGGCTACACCTTC.

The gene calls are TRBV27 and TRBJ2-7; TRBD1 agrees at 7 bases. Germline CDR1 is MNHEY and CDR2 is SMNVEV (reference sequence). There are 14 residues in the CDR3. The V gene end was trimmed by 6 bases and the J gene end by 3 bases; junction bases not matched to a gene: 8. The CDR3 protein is CASSPKGANYEQYF. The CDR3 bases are TGTGCCAGCAGCCCGAAGGGGGCCAACTACGAGCAGTACTTC.

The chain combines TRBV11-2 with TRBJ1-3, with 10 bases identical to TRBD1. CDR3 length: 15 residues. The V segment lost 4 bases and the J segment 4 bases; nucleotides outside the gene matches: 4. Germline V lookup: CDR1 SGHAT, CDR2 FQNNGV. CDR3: CASSYRQGAGNTIYF. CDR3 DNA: TGTGCCAGCAGCTACCGACAGGGGGCCGGAAACACCATATATTTT.

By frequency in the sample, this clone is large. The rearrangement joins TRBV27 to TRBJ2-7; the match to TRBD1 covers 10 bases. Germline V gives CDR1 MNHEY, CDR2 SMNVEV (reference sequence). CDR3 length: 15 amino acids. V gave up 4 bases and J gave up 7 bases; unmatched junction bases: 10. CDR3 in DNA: TGTGCCAGCAGTTCGGGCCGGGACAGGGGTAGGGAGCAGTACTTC. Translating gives CASSSGRDRGREQYF.

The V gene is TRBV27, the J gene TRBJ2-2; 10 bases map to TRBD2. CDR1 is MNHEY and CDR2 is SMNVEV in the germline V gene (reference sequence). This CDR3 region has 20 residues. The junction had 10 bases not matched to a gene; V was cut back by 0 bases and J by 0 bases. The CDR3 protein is CASSLSRTSGYFANTGELFF. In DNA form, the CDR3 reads TGTGCCAGCAGTTTATCCCGGACTAGCGGTTATTTCGCGAACACCGGGGAGCTGTTTTTT.

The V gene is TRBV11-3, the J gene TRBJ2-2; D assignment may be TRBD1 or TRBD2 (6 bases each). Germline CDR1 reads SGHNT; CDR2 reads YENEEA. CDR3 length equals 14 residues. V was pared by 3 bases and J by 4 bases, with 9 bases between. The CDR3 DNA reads TGTGCCAGCAGCTTTAGGGGGGCCACCGGGGAGCTGTTTTTT. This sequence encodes CASSFRGATGELFF.

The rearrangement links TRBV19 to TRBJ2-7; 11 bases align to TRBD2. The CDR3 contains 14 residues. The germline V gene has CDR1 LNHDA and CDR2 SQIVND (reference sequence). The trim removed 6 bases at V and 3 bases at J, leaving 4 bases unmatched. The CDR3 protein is CASRLTSGSYEQYF. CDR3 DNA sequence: TGTGCCAGTAGGTTAACTAGCGGGAGCTACGAGCAGTACTTC.

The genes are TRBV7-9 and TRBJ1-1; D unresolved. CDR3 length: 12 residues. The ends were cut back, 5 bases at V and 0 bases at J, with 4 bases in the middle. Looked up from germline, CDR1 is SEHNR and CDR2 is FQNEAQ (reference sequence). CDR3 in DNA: TGTGCCAGCAGCCATGTGAACACTGAAGCTTTCTTT. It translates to CASSHVNTEAFF.

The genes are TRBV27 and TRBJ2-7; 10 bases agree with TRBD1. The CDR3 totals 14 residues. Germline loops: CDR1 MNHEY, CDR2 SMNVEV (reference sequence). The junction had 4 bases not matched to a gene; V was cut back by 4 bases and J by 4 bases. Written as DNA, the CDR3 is TGTGCCAGCAGTTCGACAGGGGGCGGGTACGAGCAGTACTTC. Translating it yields CASSSTGGGYEQYF.

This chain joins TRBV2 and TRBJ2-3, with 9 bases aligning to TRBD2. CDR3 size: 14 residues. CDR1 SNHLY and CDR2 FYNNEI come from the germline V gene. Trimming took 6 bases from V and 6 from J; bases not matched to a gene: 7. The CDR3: CASSSRGLADTQYF. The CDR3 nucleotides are TGTGCCAGCAGCTCCCGAGGACTAGCGGATACGCAGTATTTT.

This CDR3 is CASMSSYEQYF. As DNA, the CDR3 is TGTGCCAGCATGTCGTCCTACGAGCAGTACTTC. This sequence joins TRBV6-1 and TRBJ2-7; no reliable D call. V dropped 7 bases and J dropped 1 base, with 5 bases sitting between them. CDR3 length: 11 amino acids. Germline V gene data show CDR1 as MNHNS and CDR2 as SASEGT.

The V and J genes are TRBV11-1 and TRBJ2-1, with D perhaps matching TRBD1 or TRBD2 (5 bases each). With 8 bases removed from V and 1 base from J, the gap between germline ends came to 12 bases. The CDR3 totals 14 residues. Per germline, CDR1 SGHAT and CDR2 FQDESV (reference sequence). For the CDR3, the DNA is TGTGCCAGCGGGACCCCATGGTCCTACAATGAGCAGTTCTTC. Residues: CASGTPWSYNEQFF. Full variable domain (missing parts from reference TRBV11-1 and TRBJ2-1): EAEVAQSPRYKITEKSQAVAFWCDPISGHATLYWYRQILGQGPELLVQFQDESVVDDSQLPKDRFSAERLKGVDSTLKIQPAELGDSAMYLCASGTPWSYNEQFFGPGTRLTVL.

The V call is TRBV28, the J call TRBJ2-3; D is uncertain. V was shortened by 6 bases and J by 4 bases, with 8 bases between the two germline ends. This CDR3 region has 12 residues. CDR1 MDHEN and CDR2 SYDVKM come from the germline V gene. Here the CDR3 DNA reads TGTGCCAGCAGCCCCGCGGCAGATACGCAGTATTTT. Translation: CASSPAADTQYF. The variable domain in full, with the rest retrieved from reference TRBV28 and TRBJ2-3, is DVKVTQSSRYLVKRTGEKVFLECVQDMDHENMFWYRQDPGLGLRLIYFSYDVKMKEKGDIPEGYSVSREKKERFSLILESASTNQTSMYLCASSPAADTQYFGPGTRLTVL.

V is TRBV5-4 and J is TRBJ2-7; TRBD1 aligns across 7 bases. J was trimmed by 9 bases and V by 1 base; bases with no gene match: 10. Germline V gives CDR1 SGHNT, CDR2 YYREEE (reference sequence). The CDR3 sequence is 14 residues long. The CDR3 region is CASSLNRGDVLQYF. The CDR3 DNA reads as TGTGCCAGCAGCTTGAACAGGGGCGACGTCCTGCAGTACTTC. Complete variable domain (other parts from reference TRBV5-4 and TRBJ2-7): ETGVTQSPTHLIKTRGQQVTLRCSSQSGHNTVSWYQQALGQGPQFIFQYYREEENGRGNFPPRFSGLQFPNYSSELNVNALELDDSALYLCASSLNRGDVLQYFGPGTRLTVT.

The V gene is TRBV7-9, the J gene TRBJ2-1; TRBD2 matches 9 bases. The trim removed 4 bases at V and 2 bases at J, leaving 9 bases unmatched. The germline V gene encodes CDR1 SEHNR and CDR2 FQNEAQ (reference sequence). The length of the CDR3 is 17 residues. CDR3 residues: CASSSTLLAGAYNEQFF. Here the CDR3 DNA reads TGTGCCAGCAGCTCCACTCTACTAGCGGGCGCCTACAATGAGCAGTTCTTC.

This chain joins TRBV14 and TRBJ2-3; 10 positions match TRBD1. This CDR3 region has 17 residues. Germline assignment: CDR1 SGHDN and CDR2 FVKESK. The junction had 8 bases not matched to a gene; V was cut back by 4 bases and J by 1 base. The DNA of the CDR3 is TGTGCCAGCAGCCTCTCGTGGGGGACAGGGGGCACAGATACGCAGTATTTT. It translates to CASSLSWGTGGTDTQYF.

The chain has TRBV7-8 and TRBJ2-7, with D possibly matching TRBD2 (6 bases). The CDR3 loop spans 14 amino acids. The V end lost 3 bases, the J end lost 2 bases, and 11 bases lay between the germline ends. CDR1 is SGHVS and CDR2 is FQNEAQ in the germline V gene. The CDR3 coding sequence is TGTGCCAGCAGCTTTCCGGGACTTGCCTACGAGCAGTACTTC. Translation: CASSFPGLAYEQYF.

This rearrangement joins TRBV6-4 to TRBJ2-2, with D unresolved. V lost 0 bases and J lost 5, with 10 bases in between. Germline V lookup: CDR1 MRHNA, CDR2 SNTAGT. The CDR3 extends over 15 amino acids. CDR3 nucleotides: TGTGCCAGCAGTGACTCGAGTGGCGGAACCGGGGAGCTGTTTTTT. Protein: CASSDSSGGTGELFF.

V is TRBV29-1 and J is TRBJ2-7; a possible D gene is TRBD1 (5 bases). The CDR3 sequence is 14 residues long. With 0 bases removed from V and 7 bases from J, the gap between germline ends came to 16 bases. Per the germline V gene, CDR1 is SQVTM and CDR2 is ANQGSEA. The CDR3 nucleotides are TGCAGCGTTGAAGATACCGGCCGTAAGGGGGAGCAGTACTTC. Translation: CSVEDTGRKGEQYF.